These 3 T cell receptor beta chains share one sample of origin, sequenced in a study of T cell responses to AZD1222 COVID-19 vaccine. Clones were read by immunoSEQ multiplex PCR, and TCRdb kept only the in-frame ones, dropping some. The sample comprises under 150,000 clones, around 88% of which are singletons, and less than 6.5% rests with the top ten. Sample: peripheral blood, taken 28 days after the second AZD1222 dose. The receptors were sampled from an adult who received the AZD1222 COVID-19 vaccine.

The chain joins TRBV18 to TRBJ1-1, with D unclear. CDR3 length equals 14 residues. Germline assignment: CDR1 KGHSH and CDR2 LQKENI. V lost 1 base to trimming and J lost 5 bases, with 11 bases between them. The CDR3 DNA follows: TGTGCCAGCTCACCACTGGTGAGGGAGACTGAAGCTTTCTTT. Its translation: CASSPLVRETEAFF.

About this clone: The sample holds other DNA sequences that translate to the same CDR3. This chain connects TRBV19 to TRBJ1-1; no clear D gene. Germline V gene data show CDR1 as LNHDA and CDR2 as SQIVND (reference sequence). The CDR3 length is 14 residues. V was shortened by 1 base and J by 3 bases, with 9 bases between the two germline ends. The CDR3 DNA sequence: TGTGCCAGTAGTATAGGCTCGGGGTACACTGAAGCTTTCTTT. Its translation: CASSIGSGYTEAFF.

As concerns this clone: This specimen includes other DNA sequences encoding the same CDR3. The chain has TRBV7-9 and TRBJ2-5, with D unresolved. V was shortened by 4 bases and J by 5 bases, with 11 bases between the two germline ends. The CDR3 spans 13 residues. Per germline, CDR1 SEHNR and CDR2 FQNEAQ (reference sequence). As DNA, the CDR3 is TGTGCCAGCAGCTCGTCCCCTGGGGAGACCCAGTACTTC. It specifies CASSSSPGETQYF.